This T cell receptor (beta chain) was retrieved from a study of blood T cell repertoires in COVID-19. Looking at the study overall: Researchers got acute and convalescent COVID-19 samples from the United States, Italy and Spain. The analysed material was cDNA or gDNA that came from T cells, B-cell-depleted T cells, or PBMCs.

Original data processing: Amplification of reference gene primers was used by the study to estimate nucleated cell counts. The repertoire was sequenced with immunoSEQ multiplex PCR; TCRdb's copy has only in-frame clones and lacks some. V and J calls and clone size are given by that table; D and trimming were obtained from the DNA. The profile shows hundreds of thousands of clones, around nine tenths of them singletons. The V gene end was trimmed by 3 bases and the J gene end by 4 bases; junction bases not matched to a gene: 5. Per the germline V gene, CDR1 is KGHSH and CDR2 is LQKENI. The CDR3 has 16 amino acids.

Sample: peripheral blood. The chain joins TRBV18 to TRBJ2-2; 10 nucleotides align to TRBD2. This receptor was taken from a man between 35 and 55 years old with acute or convalescent COVID-19. CDR3 loop: CASSPPGLASTGELFF. The CDR3 nucleotides read TGTGCCAGCTCACCTCCGGGACTAGCGAGCACCGGGGAGCTGTTTTTT.